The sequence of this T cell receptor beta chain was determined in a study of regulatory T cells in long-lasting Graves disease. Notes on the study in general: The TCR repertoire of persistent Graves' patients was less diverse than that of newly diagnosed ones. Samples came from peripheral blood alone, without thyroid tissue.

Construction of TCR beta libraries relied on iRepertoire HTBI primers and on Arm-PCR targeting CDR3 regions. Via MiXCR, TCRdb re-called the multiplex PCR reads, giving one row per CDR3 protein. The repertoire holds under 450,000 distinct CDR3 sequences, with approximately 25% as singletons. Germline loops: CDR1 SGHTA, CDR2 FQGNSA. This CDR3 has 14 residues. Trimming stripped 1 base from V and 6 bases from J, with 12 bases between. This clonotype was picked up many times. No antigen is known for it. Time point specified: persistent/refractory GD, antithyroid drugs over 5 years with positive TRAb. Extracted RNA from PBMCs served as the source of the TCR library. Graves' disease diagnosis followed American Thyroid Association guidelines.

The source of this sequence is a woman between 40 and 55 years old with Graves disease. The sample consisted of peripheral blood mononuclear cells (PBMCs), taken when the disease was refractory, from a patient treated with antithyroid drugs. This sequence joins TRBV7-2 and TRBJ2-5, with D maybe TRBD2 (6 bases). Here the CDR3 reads CASSLEGGAQTQYF. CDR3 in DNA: TGTGCCAGCAGCTTAGAAGGCGGGGCTCAGACCCAGTACTTC.